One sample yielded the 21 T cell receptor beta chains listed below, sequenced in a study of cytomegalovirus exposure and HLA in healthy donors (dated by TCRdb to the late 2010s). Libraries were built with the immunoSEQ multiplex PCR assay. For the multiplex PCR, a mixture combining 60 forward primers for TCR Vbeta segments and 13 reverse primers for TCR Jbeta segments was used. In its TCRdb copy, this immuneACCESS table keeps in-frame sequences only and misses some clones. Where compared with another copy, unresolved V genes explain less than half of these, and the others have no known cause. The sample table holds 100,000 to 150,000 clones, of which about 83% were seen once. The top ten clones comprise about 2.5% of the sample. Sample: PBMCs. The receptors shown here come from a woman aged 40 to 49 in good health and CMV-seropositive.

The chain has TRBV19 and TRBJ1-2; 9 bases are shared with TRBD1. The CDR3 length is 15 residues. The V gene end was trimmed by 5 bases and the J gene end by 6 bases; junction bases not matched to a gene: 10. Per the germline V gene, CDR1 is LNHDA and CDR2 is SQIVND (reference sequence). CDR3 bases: TGTGCCAGTAGTCATTACGGGACAGGGAAAGATGGCTACACCTTC. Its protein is CASSHYGTGKDGYTF. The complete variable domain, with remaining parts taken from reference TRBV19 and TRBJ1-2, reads DGGITQSPKYLFRKEGQNVTLSCEQNLNHDAMYWYRQDPGQGLRLIYYSQIVNDFQKGDIAEGYSVSREKKESFPLTVTSAQKNPTAFYLCASSHYGTGKDGYTFGSGTRLTVV.

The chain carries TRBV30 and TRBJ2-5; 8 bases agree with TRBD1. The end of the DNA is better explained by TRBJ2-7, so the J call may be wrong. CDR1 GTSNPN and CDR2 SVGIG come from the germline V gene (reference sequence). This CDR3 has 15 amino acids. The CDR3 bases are TGTGCCTGGAGTGCCGGGACAGGCCTTTTTTACGAGCAGTACTTC. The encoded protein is CAWSAGTGLFYEQYF.

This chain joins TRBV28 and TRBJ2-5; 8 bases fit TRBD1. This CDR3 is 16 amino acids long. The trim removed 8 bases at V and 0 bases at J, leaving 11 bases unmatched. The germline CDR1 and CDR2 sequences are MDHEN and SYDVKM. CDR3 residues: CASSPRQGAYQETQYF. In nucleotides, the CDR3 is TGTGCCAGCTCTCCGCGGCAGGGGGCGTACCAAGAGACCCAGTACTTC. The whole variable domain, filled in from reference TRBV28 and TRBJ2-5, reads DVKVTQSSRYLVKRTGEKVFLECVQDMDHENMFWYRQDPGLGLRLIYFSYDVKMKEKGDIPEGYSVSREKKERFSLILESASTNQTSMYLCASSPRQGAYQETQYFGPGTRLLVL.

As DNA, the CDR3 is TGTGCCAGCAGTGTGAAAGCGGGGGGAAGAGATACGCAGTATTTT. It encodes CASSVKAGGRDTQYF. The rearrangement links TRBV6-1 to TRBJ2-3; TRBD2 aligns across 9 bases. The V gene end was trimmed by 4 bases and the J gene end by 5 bases; junction bases not matched to a gene: 7. Germline values: CDR1 MNHNS, CDR2 SASEGT. This CDR3 is built from 15 residues.

Here the CDR3 reads CASRSSSGLSREQFF. The CDR3 nucleotides are TGTGCCAGCAGGTCTTCTAGCGGCCTATCCCGAGAGCAGTTCTTC. The chain employs TRBV6-5 and TRBJ2-1; TRBD2 aligns across 7 bases. The CDR3 extends over 15 amino acids. The germline gives CDR1 MNHEY, CDR2 SVGAGI. Trimming took 6 bases from V and 10 from J; bases not matched to a gene: 15.

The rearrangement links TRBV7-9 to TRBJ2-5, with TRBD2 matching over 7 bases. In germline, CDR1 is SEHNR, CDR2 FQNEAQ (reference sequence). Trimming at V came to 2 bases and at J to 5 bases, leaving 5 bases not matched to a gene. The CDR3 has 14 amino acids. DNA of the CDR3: TGTGCCAGCAGCTTAAGGGCGGGAGCGGAGACCCAGTACTTC. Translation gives CASSLRAGAETQYF.

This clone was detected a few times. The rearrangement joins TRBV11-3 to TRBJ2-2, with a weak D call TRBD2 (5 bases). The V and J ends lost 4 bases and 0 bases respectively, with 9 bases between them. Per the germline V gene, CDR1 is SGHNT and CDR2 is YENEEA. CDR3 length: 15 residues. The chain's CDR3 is CASSSRTPNTGELFF. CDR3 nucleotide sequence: TGTGCCAGCAGCTCCAGGACTCCGAACACCGGGGAGCTGTTTTTT.

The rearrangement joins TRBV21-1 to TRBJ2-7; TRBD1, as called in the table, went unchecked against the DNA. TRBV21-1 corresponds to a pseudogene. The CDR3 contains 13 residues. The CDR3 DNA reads TGTGCCAGCAGCAAAGATCAAAGGGGCGAGCAGTACTTC. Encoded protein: CASSKDQRGEQYF.

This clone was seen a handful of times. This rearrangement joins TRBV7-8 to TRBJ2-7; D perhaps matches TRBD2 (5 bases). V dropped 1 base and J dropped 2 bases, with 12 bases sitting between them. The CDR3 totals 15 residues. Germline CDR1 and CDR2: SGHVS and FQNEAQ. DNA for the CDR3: TGTGCCAGCAGCTTAGGGTTGTGGGAGCCCTACGAGCAGTACTTC. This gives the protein CASSLGLWEPYEQYF.

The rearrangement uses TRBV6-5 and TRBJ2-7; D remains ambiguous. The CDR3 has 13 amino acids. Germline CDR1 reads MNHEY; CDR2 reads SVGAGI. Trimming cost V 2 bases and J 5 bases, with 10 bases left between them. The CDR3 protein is CASSYDRIHEQYF. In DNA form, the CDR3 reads TGTGCCAGCAGTTACGATAGAATCCACGAGCAGTACTTC.

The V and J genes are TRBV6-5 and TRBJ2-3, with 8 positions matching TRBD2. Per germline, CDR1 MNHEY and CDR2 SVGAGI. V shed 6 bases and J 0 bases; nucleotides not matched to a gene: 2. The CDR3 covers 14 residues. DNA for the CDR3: TGTGCCAGCAGGATAGCGGGGAGCACAGATACGCAGTATTTT. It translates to CASRIAGSTDTQYF.

CDR3 residues: CASSVVAGYTDTQYF. CDR3 sequence (DNA): TGTGCCAGCAGCGTAGTTGCGGGCTACACAGATACGCAGTATTTT. This sequence joins TRBV9 and TRBJ2-3, with D perhaps TRBD2 (5 bases). This CDR3 is 15 amino acids long. Trimming removed 0 bases from V and 2 bases from J, with 10 bases in between. CDR1 SGDLS and CDR2 YYNGEE come from the germline V gene.

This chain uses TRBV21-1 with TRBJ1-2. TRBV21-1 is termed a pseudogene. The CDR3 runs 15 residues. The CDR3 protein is CASSPQPRRVYGYTF. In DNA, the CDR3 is TGTGCCAGCAGCCCCCAACCGAGGCGGGTGTATGGCTACACCTTC.

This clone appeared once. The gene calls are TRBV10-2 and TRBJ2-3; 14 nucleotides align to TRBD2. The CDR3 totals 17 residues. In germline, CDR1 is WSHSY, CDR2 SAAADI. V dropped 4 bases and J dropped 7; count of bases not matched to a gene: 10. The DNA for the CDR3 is TGCGCCAGCAGTGGGATTCGGACTAGCGGGGGGACAAATACGCAGTATTTT. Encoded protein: CASSGIRTSGGTNTQYF.

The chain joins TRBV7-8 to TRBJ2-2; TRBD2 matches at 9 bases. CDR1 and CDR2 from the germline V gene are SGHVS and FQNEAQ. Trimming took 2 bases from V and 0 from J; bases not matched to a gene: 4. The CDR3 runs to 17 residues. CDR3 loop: CASSLFGLASNTGELFF. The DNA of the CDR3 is TGTGCCAGCAGCTTATTTGGACTAGCGTCGAACACCGGGGAGCTGTTTTTT.

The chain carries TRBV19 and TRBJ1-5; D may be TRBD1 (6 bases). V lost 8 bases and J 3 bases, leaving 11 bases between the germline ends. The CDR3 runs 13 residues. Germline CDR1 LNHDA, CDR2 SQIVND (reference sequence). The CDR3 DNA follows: TGTGCCAGTGCTGGACAGCACAATCAGCCCCAGCATTTT. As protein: CASAGQHNQPQHF.

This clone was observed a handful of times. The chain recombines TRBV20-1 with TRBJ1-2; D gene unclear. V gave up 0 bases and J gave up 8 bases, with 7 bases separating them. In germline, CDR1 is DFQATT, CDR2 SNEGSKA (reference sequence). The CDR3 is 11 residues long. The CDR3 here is CSARDGEGYTF. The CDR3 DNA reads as TGCAGTGCTAGAGATGGAGAAGGCTACACCTTC.

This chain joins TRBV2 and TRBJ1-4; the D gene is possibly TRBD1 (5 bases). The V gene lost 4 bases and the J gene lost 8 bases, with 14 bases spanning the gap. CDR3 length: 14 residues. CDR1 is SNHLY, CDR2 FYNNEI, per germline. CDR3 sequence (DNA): TGTGCCAGCAGTGGTACAGGTTTTCGGGAAAAACTGTTTTTT. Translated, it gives CASSGTGFREKLFF.

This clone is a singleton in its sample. CDR3 amino acids: CASSDLSAGNTIYF. The DNA for the CDR3 is TGCGCCAGCAGTGATTTGAGCGCTGGAAACACCATATATTTT. The gene calls are TRBV10-1 and TRBJ1-3; D is ambiguous. The CDR3 is made up of 14 amino acids. Germline CDR1 reads WNHNN; CDR2 reads SYGVQD (reference sequence). The V end was cut by 3 bases, the J end by 2 bases, with 8 bases between.

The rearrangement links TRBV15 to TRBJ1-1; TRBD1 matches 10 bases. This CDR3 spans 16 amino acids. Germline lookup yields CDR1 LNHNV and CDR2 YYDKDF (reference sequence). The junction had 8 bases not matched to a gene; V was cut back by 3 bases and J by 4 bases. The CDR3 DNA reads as TGTGCCACCAGCAGTACCGGGACAGGGGTGTTCACTGAAGCTTTCTTT. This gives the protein CATSSTGTGVFTEAFF.

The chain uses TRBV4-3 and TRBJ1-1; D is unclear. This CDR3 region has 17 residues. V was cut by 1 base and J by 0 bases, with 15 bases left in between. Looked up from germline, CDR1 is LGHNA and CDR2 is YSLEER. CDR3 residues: CASSQGETGVLNTEAFF. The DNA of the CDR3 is TGCGCCAGCAGCCAAGGAGAAACCGGGGTTTTGAACACTGAAGCTTTCTTT.